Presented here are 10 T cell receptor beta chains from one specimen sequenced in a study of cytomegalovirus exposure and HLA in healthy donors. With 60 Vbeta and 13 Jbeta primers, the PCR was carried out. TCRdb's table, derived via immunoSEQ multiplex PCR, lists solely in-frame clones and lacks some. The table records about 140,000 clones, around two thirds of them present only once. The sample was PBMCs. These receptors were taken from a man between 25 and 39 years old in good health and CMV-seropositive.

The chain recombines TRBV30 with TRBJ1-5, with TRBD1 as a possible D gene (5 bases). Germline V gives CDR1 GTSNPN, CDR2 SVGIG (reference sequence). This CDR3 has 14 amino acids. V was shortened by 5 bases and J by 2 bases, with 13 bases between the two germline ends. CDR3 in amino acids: CAWSGGGGNQPQHF. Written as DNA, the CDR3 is TGTGCCTGGTCGGGGGGAGGTGGCAATCAGCCCCAGCATTTT.

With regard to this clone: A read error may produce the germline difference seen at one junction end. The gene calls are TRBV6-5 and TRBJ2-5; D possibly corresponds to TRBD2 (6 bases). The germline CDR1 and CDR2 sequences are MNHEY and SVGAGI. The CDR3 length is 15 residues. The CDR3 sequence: CASGYTAGSAETQYF. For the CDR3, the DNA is TGTGCCAGCGGTTACACGGCGGGGTCCGCAGAGACCCAGTACTTC.

CDR3 DNA: TGTGCCAGCAGCTCCGGACAGGGGGCATACAATGAGCAGTTCTTC. Protein product: CASSSGQGAYNEQFF. The chain is built from TRBV5-6 and TRBJ2-1, with 11 bases that match TRBD1. In germline, CDR1 is SGHDT, CDR2 YYEEEE. The CDR3 is made up of 15 amino acids. Trimming cost V 3 bases and J 4 bases; bases outside gene matches: 3.

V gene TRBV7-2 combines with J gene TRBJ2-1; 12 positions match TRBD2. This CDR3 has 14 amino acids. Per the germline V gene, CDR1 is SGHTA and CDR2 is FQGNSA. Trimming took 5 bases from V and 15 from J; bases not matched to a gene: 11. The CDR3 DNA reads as TGTGCCAGCAGCCCGACTAGCGGGAGCGAAGGTAGGTTCTTC. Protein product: CASSPTSGSEGRFF.

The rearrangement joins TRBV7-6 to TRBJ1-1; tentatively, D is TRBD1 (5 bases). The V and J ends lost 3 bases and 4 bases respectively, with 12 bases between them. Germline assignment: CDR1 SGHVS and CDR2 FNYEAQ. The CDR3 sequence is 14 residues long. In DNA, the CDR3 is TGTGCCAGCAGCTTGGAGGGACTTCTCACTGAAGCTTTCTTT. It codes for CASSLEGLLTEAFF.

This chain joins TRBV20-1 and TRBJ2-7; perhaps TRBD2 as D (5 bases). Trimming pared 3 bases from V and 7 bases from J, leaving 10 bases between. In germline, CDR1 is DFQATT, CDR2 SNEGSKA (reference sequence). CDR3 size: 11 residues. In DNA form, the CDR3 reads TGCAGTGCTAGCCAGAGGGAGGAGCAGTACTTC. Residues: CSASQREEQYF.

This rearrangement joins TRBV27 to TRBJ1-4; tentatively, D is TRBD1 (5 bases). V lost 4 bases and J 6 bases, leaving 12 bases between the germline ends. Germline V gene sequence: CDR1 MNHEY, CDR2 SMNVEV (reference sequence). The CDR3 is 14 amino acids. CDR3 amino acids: CASSSGLGYEKLFF. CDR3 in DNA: TGTGCCAGCAGTTCGGGACTGGGCTATGAAAAACTGTTTTTT.

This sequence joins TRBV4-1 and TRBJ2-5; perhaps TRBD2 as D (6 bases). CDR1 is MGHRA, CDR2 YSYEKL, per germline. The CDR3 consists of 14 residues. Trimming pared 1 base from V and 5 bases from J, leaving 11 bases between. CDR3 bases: TGCGCCAGCAGCCAAGGGGAGGACGGTGAGACCCAGTACTTC. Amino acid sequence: CASSQGEDGETQYF.

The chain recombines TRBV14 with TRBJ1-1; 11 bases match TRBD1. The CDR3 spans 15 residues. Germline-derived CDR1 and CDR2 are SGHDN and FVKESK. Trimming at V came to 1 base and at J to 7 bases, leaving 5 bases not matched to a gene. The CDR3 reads CASSQGTGTGGEAFF. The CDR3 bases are TGTGCCAGCAGCCAAGGAACCGGGACAGGGGGTGAAGCTTTCTTT.

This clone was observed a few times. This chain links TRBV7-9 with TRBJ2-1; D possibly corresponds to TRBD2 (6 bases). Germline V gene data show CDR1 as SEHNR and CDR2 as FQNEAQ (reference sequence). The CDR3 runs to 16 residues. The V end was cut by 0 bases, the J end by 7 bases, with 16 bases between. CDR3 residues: CASSLAPTGAANEQFF. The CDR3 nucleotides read TGTGCCAGCAGCTTAGCCCCCACGGGAGCGGCGAATGAGCAGTTCTTC.